This TCR beta chain was found in a study of blood T cell repertoires in COVID-19 (dated by TCRdb to the early 2020s). The study in broad terms: Collaborator samples came from the United States, Italy and Spain and covered acute and convalescent phases of COVID-19. The samples were drawn from two sources: the first 160 participants of the ongoing ImmuneRACE study, and 1,000 to 1,500 subjects contributed by 6 global collaborators. Where available, HLA class I and class II types were taken from metadata supplied by the sample provider and were not determined by assay-based typing. The sample metadata nearly always contained a de-identified subject ID, COVID-19 status, age in years and sex. The prospective study material was composed of cDNA or gDNA derived from T cells, B-cell-depleted T cells, or PBMCs. Subjects who had been exposed to COVID-19, were actively infected with it, or had recovered from it provided the deeply sampled blood TCRbeta repertoires that made up the dataset. The repertoires were made available in a free public database intended to serve as a resource for research on the immune response to SARS-CoV-2.

Enrolling through a virtual design, the prospective study's participants ranged in age from roughly 18 to 95 years and lived across some 23 United States geographic areas. In the prospective study, participants were assigned to cohorts based on the clinical history participants reported in a screening survey and a study questionnaire. Exposed participants were defined as having been in contact with someone with a PCR-confirmed or clinician-diagnosed COVID-19 case within 2 weeks of study entry. Mobile phlebotomists in the prospective study collected whole blood, serum and a nasopharyngeal or oropharyngeal swab from every participant. Participants in the prospective study had the option to provide additional blood draws and questionnaires over a roughly 2-month period. Prospective study blood samples were shipped either frozen or at room temperature before DNA extraction. With respect to this clone: Its antigen is unknown. No much larger clonotype is one base removed from it; base qualities were not supplied.

The investigation overall reported the following: Clinical and demographic metadata were provided uncurated, with the amount varying by source and participant.

Trimming takes 1 base off V and 1 base off J; junction bases not matched to a gene: 4. The germline V gene encodes CDR1 SGHDT and CDR2 YYEEEE. Measured from the cysteine to the phenylalanine, the CDR3 is 15 residues long. Kept here is only the CDR3 DNA, which spans 45 bases and is read in frame from base 1. The immunoSEQ Assay, a bias-controlled multiplex PCR, was used to amplify TCRbeta CDR3 regions from genomic DNA. The authors' pipeline ran thus. Nucleated cell counts per sample were estimated from amplification of reference gene primers within the assay. To quantify the absolute abundance of each unique TCRbeta CDR3 rearrangement, sequence reads were collapsed and filtered. Productive Simpson clonality was computed per sample as the square root of Simpson's diversity index over productive rearrangements. What TCRdb holds here is the immuneACCESS table cut down to in-frame rearrangements. Part of the clones is not present; checked against another copy, under half of the missing clones reflect an unresolved V gene, and the others are unexplained. That table is the source of V, J and clone size, and D and trimming were worked out from the DNA. Here the sample has 300,000 or so clones; nearly 90% occur a single time. The ten most abundant clones make up less than 3.5% of the sample.

The sequenced sample was PBMCs or T cells enriched from blood (not recorded which). The sequence is built from TRBV5-6 and TRBJ2-7; TRBD1 aligns with 8 central bases. This sequence was found in a woman between 45 and 65 years old who had been exposed to COVID-19. Here the CDR3 is given as CASSLWGQVSYEQYF. The sequence in DNA is TGTGCCAGCAGCTTGTGGGGACAGGTATCCTACGAGCAGTACTTC.